This T cell receptor beta chain was sequenced in a study of blood T cell repertoires in COVID-19. As for the study in general: Sources were T cells, B-cell-depleted T cells, or PBMCs; the material itself was cDNA or gDNA.

Germline V lookup: CDR1 SGHTA, CDR2 FQGTGA. This CDR3 spans 17 amino acids. V shed 5 bases and J 0 bases; nucleotides not matched to a gene: 6. TCRdb's table, derived via immunoSEQ multiplex PCR, lists solely in-frame clones and lacks some. The sample records about 220,000 clones, about 80% being singletons. This sequence joins TRBV7-3 and TRBJ2-5, with TRBD2 matching over 13 bases. This receptor was taken from a woman aged 25 to 39 who had recovered from COVID-19. Sequencing used peripheral blood. The CDR3 is CASSPGTSGVYQETQYF. CDR3 nucleotides: TGTGCCAGCAGCCCTGGGACTAGCGGGGTATACCAAGAGACCCAGTACTTC. Full variable domain (outside the CDR3, taken from reference TRBV7-3 and TRBJ2-5): GAGVSQTPSNKVTEKGKYVELRCDPISGHTALYWYRQSLGQGPEFLIYFQGTGAADDSGLPNDRFFAVRPEGSVSTLKIQRTERGDSAVYLCASSPGTSGVYQETQYFGPGTRLLVL.